The T cell receptor (beta chain) described here comes from a study of T cells after yellow fever vaccination. About this clonotype itself: As yet, its antigen is unknown.

TCRdb fed the 5' RACE reads into MiXCR, producing one record per CDR3 protein. The profile covers under 500,000 distinct CDR3 sequences, with approximately 19% appearing a single time and about 18% taken by the ten largest. Broader study findings: One caveat is that FACS-sorted repertoires could contain abundant clonotypes contaminating from the bulk population.

This sequence originates from a young man who received the YFV17D yellow fever vaccine. This material consisted of PBMCs, taken before the yellow fever booster vaccination.

The CDR3 coding sequence is TGCGCCAGCAGCCAGACCCAGGCAGGGGACTACGAGCAGTACTTC. This translates into CASSQTQAGDYEQYF. The genes are TRBV4-1 and TRBJ2-7; D perhaps matches TRBD1 (6 bases). Germline V gene data show CDR1 as MGHRA and CDR2 as YSYEKL. Trimming cost V 3 bases and J 3 bases, with 15 bases left between them. The CDR3 length is 15 residues.